The entry that follows covers one T cell receptor (beta chain) sequence. As yet, its antigen is unknown. This sample stems from a study of a mutant IDH1 vaccine in newly diagnosed glioma. Across the study: Initiation of the vaccine course occurred 4-6 weeks after radiotherapy alone, or alongside temozolomide cycles.

Time point here: week 35, safety follow-up. Vaccinated patients received 300 ug of mutant IDH1 20-mer peptide per dose, with topical imiquimod. This CDR3 region has 13 residues. The V gene lost 7 bases and the J gene lost 4 bases, with 10 bases spanning the gap. The germline gives CDR1 SGHTA, CDR2 FQGNSA. Clones were read by immunoSEQ multiplex PCR, and TCRdb kept only the in-frame ones, dropping some. The profile shows about 72,000 clones, around 82% of them singletons. The material sequenced was PBMCs, taken from a glioma patient whose treatment included an IDH1 peptide vaccine. This sequence joins TRBV7-2 and TRBJ2-2; D not resolved. This receptor was identified in a man younger than 35 with glioma. Here the CDR3 DNA reads TGTGCCAGCAACCAGTCCCCCACCGGGGAGCTGTTTTTT. Amino acid sequence: CASNQSPTGELFF.